The 9 T cell receptor beta chains given below trace back to one sample, sequenced in a study of CD8+CD57+ T cells in acquired aplastic anemia. Genomic DNA, the template, was used for profiling of the TCR beta VDJ and CDR3. TCRdb fed the reads into MiXCR, producing one record per CDR3 protein. The profile shows some 120,000 distinct CDR3 sequences, about 40% of them singletons. Selection for sequencing was limited to patients who had shown CD8+CD57+ cell expansion by flow cytometry. The specimen was sorted CD4+, CD8+, or CD8+CD57+ T cells (not recorded which) from PBMCs. These receptors all come from a human donor with aplastic anemia.

In its sample, this clonotype was seen many times. This rearrangement joins TRBV11-1 to TRBJ2-2; D gene ambiguous. Germline V lookup: CDR1 SGHAT, CDR2 FQDESV (reference sequence). CDR3 size: 16 residues. Trimming pared 5 bases from V and 0 bases from J, leaving 13 bases between. The chain's CDR3 is CASSPGRVANTGELFF. Written as DNA, the CDR3 is TGTGCCAGCAGCCCCGGTAGGGTGGCGAACACCGGGGAGCTGTTTTTT.

The chain combines TRBV10-3 with TRBJ1-6, with a tentative D call TRBD1 (5 bases). Germline V CDR1 and CDR2: ENHRY, SYGVKD. CDR3 size: 13 residues. V was cut by 4 bases and J by 5 bases, with 6 bases left in between. DNA of the CDR3: TGTGCCATCAGTGGGGGGAATAATTCACCCCTCCACTTT. As protein: CAISGGNNSPLHF.

This clonotype was picked up a small number of times. This sequence joins TRBV4-2 and TRBJ2-6; TRBD1 agrees at 12 bases. The length of the CDR3 is 19 residues. Germline CDR1 and CDR2: LGHNA and YNFKEQ. V lost 3 bases, J lost 4 bases, and 10 bases stayed unmatched. The CDR3 nucleotides read TGTGCCAGCAGCCAGAGTCAGGGACAGGGGGCGTTCGGGGCCAACGTCCTGACTTTC. It specifies CASSQSQGQGAFGANVLTF.

In this sample, this clonotype turned up many times. V and J are TRBV7-8 and TRBJ2-7; 9 bases match TRBD2. CDR1 and CDR2 (germline): SGHVS, FQNEAQ. CDR3 length: 16 residues. Losses at the gene ends were 0 bases for V and 3 bases for J; bases not matched to a gene: 6. The CDR3 DNA reads TGTGCCAGCAGCTTAGCAGATAGCGGGGGCTTCTACGAGCAGTACGTC. This sequence encodes CASSLADSGGFYEQYV.

This sequence joins TRBV10-3 and TRBJ1-2, with a possible D match to TRBD1 (5 bases). The CDR3 totals 13 residues. Between the trimmed V and J ends, which lost 3 bases and 8 bases, there was a span of 13 bases. Germline V CDR1 and CDR2: ENHRY, SYGVKD. CDR3 sequence (DNA): TGTGCCATCAGTGATTATGGGGCGCGGGGCTACACCTTC. It codes for CAISDYGARGYTF.

This clonotype was counted many times. The chain links TRBV7-9 to TRBJ2-1; the D gene could be TRBD1 or TRBD2 (5 bases each). CDR1 and CDR2 from the germline V gene are SEHNR and FQNEAQ (reference sequence). The germline V and J ends were trimmed by 2 bases and 10 bases, with 9 bases remaining between them. CDR3 length: 12 amino acids. Here the CDR3 reads CASSLTRGEQFF. CDR3 nucleotides: TGTGCCAGCAGCTTAACTCGGGGCGAGCAGTTCTTC.

The chain combines TRBV25-1 with TRBJ2-7; TRBD1 agrees at 7 bases. Germline values: CDR1 MGHDK, CDR2 SYGVNS. CDR3 length: 14 residues. The junction had 5 bases not matched to a gene; V was cut back by 2 bases and J by 4 bases. CDR3 nucleotides: TGTGCCAGCAGTGAAGAAGGGACAGCGTACGAGCAGTACTTC. This codes for CASSEEGTAYEQYF.

This chain connects TRBV12-3 or TRBV12-4 to TRBJ2-1, with no clear D. The CDR3 is 15 residues long. V was trimmed by 1 base and J by 4 bases, leaving 11 bases between them. The CDR3 DNA follows: TGTGCCAGCAGTTTAGTACCCATGGAGTACAATGAGCAGTTCTTC. The encoded protein is CASSLVPMEYNEQFF.

Concerning this clonotype itself: Relative to the germline gene, one junction end is altered; a read error may explain this. V and J are TRBV6-1 and TRBJ1-5; no clear D. Per germline, CDR1 MNHNS and CDR2 SASEGT. This CDR3 is 16 amino acids long. The CDR3 is CASSPGSKGGHQPRHF. CDR3 nucleotides: TGTGCCAGCAGTCCCGGCTCAAAGGGCGGCCATCAGCCCCGGCATTTT.